The rows below give T cell receptor beta chains drawn from one sample of a study of T-cell reconstitution after alpha-beta-depleted transplantation in children. Via MiXCR, TCRdb re-called the PCR reads, giving one row per CDR3 protein. The repertoire has roughly 500,000 distinct CDR3 sequences, around a third of them found once; the top ten carry 2.4%. This specimen was PBMCs from the stem cell graft donor, taken from the stem cell graft. The receptors shown here come from a human donor who donated a stem cell graft to a child with aplastic anemia. Both conserved end residues are part of each CDR3. The order of the fields is CDR3 DNA, CDR3 protein, D gene, clone size, V gene, J gene. The D gene is left open where the match is weak. Rows give clone size only sometimes, using once, few, many, or a class for an expanded clone.

TGCAGTGCTAGTCTCGCGGTGAAGGCTAACTATGGCTACACCTTC	CSASLAVKANYGYTF	NA	few	TRBV20-1	TRBJ1-2
TGTGCCAGCAGCTCTGGACAGTGGACGGGAAATTCACCCCTCCACTTT	CASSSGQWTGNSPLHF	NA	NA	TRBV12-3/TRBV12-4	TRBJ1-6
TGCAGCGTTGAATGGAGGGGGCAAGAGACCCAGTACTTC	CSVEWRGQETQYF	NA	NA	TRBV29-1	TRBJ2-5
TGTGCCAGCAGCCCAAGGTCGTCTTCCTACGAGCAGTACTTC	CASSPRSSSYEQYF	NA	few	TRBV3-1	TRBJ2-7
TGTGCCAGCAGCCCCGTCGTGGAAGGCTATGGCTACACCTTC	CASSPVVEGYGYTF	NA	NA	TRBV12-3/TRBV12-4	TRBJ1-2
TGTGCCAGCACCATTGGGACAGGGTCGGGTGGCTACACCTTC	CASTIGTGSGGYTF	TRBD1	NA	TRBV12-3/TRBV12-4	TRBJ1-2
TGCAGCGTTTCGAAGAGCGGGAGAGGTGAGCAGTTCTTC	CSVSKSGRGEQFF	TRBD2	many	TRBV29-1	TRBJ2-1
TGTGCCAGCAGCTTGCGACAGGCCCAAGAGACCCAGTACTTC	CASSLRQAQETQYF	NA	few	TRBV5-6	TRBJ2-5
TGTGCCAGCAGCCCATTGGGACAGGGATACTATGGCTACACCTTC	CASSPLGQGYYGYTF	TRBD1	NA	TRBV9	TRBJ1-2
TGTGCCAGCAGCGTAGGACAGGGGGCGCGAATGGATGAGCAGTTCTTC	CASSVGQGARMDEQFF	TRBD1	few	TRBV9	TRBJ2-1
TGTGCCAGCAGCATACAGGGGATTGAGCAGTTCTTC	CASSIQGIEQFF	TRBD1	few	TRBV7-9	TRBJ2-1
TGCAGTGCTAGATCACCGGGACTAGCGGGAGGGCCCTCGTTCGGGCAGTACTTC	CSARSPGLAGGPSFGQYF	TRBD2	NA	TRBV20-1	TRBJ2-7